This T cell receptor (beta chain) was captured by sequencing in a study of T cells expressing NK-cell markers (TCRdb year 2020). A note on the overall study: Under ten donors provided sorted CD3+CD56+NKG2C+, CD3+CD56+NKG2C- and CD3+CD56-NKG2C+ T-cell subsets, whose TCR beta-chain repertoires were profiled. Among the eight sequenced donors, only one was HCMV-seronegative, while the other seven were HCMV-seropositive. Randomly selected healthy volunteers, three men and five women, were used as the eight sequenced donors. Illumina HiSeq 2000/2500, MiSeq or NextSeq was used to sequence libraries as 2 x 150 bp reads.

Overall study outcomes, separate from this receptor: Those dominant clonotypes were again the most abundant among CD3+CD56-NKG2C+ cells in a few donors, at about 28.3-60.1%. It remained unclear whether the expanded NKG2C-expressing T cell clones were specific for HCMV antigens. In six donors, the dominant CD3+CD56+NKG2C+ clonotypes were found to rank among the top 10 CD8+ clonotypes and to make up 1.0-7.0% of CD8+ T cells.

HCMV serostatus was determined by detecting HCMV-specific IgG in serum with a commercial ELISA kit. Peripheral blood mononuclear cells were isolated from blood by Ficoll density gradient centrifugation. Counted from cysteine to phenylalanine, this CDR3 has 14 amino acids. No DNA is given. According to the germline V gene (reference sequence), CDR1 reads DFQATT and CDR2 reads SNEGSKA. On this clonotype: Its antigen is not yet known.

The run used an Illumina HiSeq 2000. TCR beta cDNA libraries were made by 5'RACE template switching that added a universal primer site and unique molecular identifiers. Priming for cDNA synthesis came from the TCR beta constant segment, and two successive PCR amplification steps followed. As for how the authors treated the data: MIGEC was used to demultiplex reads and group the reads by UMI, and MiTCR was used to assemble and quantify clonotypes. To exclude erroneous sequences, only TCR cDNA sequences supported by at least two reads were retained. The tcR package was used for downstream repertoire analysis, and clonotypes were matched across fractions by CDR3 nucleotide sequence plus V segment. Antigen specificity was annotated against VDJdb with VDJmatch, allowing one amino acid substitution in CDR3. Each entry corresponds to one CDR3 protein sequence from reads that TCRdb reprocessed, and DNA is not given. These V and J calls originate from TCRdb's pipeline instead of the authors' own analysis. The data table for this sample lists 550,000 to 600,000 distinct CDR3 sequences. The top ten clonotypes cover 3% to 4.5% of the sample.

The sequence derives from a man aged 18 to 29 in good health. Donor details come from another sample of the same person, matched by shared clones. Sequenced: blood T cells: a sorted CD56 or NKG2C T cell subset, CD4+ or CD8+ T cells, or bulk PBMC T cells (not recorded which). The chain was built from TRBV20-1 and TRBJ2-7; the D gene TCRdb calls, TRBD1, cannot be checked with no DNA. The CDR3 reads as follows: CSARDGGGGWEQYF.